A selection of T cell receptor beta chains follows, all from one sample in a study of CD8 T cells in ankylosing spondylitis. TCRdb redid the calling of the 5' RACE reads with MiXCR, one entry per CDR3 protein. Of 100,000 to 150,000 distinct CDR3 sequences listed, over 15% are singletons. What was sequenced was blood, either unsorted or a sorted T cell fraction (not recorded which). These receptors were collected from a male donor with ankylosing spondylitis. Both conserved end residues are part of each CDR3. Each record gives: CDR3 protein, CDR3 DNA, clone size, D gene, V gene, J gene. D genes are given only for firm matches. Only some rows state a clone size, as once, few, many or a class for expanded clones.

CASSLAPSDDWTF	TGTGCCAGCAGCTTAGCCCCCTCTGACGATTGGACCTTC	-	-	TRBV7-9	TRBJ2-7
CASGLQRASSYNEQFF	TGTGCTAGTGGTTTACAGCGGGCCAGCTCCTACAATGAGCAGTTCTTC	-	-	TRBV12-5	TRBJ2-1
CASSFVLAGETQYF	TGTGCCAGCAGCTTTGTACTAGCGGGAGAGACCCAGTACTTC	-	TRBD2	TRBV7-9	TRBJ2-5
CASSLRVGSYGYTF	TGTGCCAGCAGTCTTAGGGTCGGGAGCTATGGCTACACCTTC	few	-	TRBV28	TRBJ1-2
CASSGTSMDTQYF	TGTGCCAGCAGTGGGACTAGTATGGATACGCAGTATTTT	-	TRBD2	TRBV27	TRBJ2-3
CASSLSGLATGELFF	TGTGCCAGCAGTTTATCTGGACTAGCAACCGGGGAGCTGTTTTTT	-	TRBD2	TRBV27	TRBJ2-2
CASSLGDQENQYF	TGTGCCAGCAGTTTGGGGGACCAAGAGAACCAGTACTTC	-	-	TRBV27	TRBJ2-5
CASTAGTGDYEQYF	TGTGCCAGCACAGCCGGGACAGGGGACTACGAGCAGTACTTC	few	TRBD1	TRBV7-9	TRBJ2-7
CASSSPRDWTYEQYF	TGTGCCAGCAGCTCGCCCCGGGACTGGACCTACGAGCAGTACTTC	-	-	TRBV7-9	TRBJ2-7
CASSLNRVSANEQFF	TGTGCCAGCAGCTTAAACAGGGTCTCAGCCAATGAGCAGTTCTTC	-	-	TRBV11-2	TRBJ2-1
CSVEEERATSYNEQFF	TGCAGCGTTGAAGAGGAGCGCGCGACCTCCTACAATGAGCAGTTCTTC	few	-	TRBV29-1	TRBJ2-1
CASSLEGWGTRRDEQFF	TGTGCCAGCAGTTTAGAGGGCTGGGGGACTCGGCGCGATGAGCAGTTCTTC	few	-	TRBV12-3/TRBV12-4	TRBJ2-1
CASSNSGSENEQFF	TGTGCCAGCAGTAATAGCGGGAGTGAGAATGAGCAGTTCTTC	-	TRBD2	TRBV27	TRBJ2-1
CASSLGGTRVTEAFF	TGTGCCAGCAGCTTAGGAGGGACTAGGGTCACTGAAGCTTTCTTT	few	-	TRBV7-9	TRBJ1-1
CASSPTGNEQFF	TGTGCCAGCAGCCCCACAGGGAATGAGCAGTTCTTC	many	-	TRBV6-4	TRBJ2-1
CASGDVGRGEGSSTDTQYF	TGTGCCAGCGGGGACGTCGGACGCGGAGAGGGGTCTAGCACAGATACGCAGTATTTT	few	-	TRBV19	TRBJ2-3
CASRLDPAGAYEQYF	TGTGCCAGCCGCTTAGATCCAGCGGGAGCCTACGAGCAGTACTTC	-	TRBD2	TRBV27	TRBJ2-7
CASTPGTGNQETQYF	TGTGCCAGCACCCCCGGGACAGGGAACCAAGAGACCCAGTACTTC	-	TRBD1	TRBV12-3/TRBV12-4	TRBJ2-5
CASSSDRATDTQYF	TGTGCCAGCAGCTCCGACAGAGCCACAGATACGCAGTATTTT	few	-	TRBV7-9	TRBJ2-3
CASSLGASGANVLTF	TGTGCCAGCAGTTTAGGGGCGTCTGGGGCCAACGTCCTGACTTTC	-	-	TRBV6-5	TRBJ2-6
CASSTSGRAGEQYF	TGTGCCAGCAGTACTAGCGGGAGGGCTGGCGAGCAGTACTTC	-	TRBD2	TRBV28	TRBJ2-7
CASSLASGSKVYEQYF	TGTGCCAGCAGCTTAGCTTCAGGGAGTAAAGTCTACGAGCAGTACTTC	few	-	TRBV7-9	TRBJ2-7
CSARGSSLTDTQYF	TGCAGTGCTAGAGGGTCCAGTCTGACAGATACGCAGTATTTT	-	-	TRBV20-1	TRBJ2-3
CASTAGLAGGIGTGELFF	TGTGCCAGCACCGCGGGACTAGCGGGAGGTATCGGCACCGGGGAGCTGTTTTTT	-	TRBD2	TRBV12-3/TRBV12-4	TRBJ2-2
CAWSGIAYEQYF	TGTGCCTGGAGCGGCATAGCCTACGAGCAGTACTTC	-	-	TRBV30	TRBJ2-7
CATSEKGAREQYF	TGTGCCACCAGTGAGAAGGGAGCGCGCGAGCAGTACTTC	few	-	TRBV24-1	TRBJ2-7
CASISYGDTEAFF	TGTGCCAGTATCTCCTACGGGGACACTGAAGCTTTCTTT	few	-	TRBV19	TRBJ1-1
CASSQGTAPSYGYTF	TGTGCCAGCAGCCAAGGGACAGCCCCCTCCTATGGCTACACCTTC	few	TRBD1	TRBV28	TRBJ1-2
CASSYSRVTYNEQFF	TGTGCCAGCAGTTACTCGAGGGTTACCTACAATGAGCAGTTCTTC	-	-	TRBV6-5	TRBJ2-1
CASSEQGPNEKLFF	TGTGCCAGCAGTGAACAGGGGCCGAATGAAAAACTGTTTTTT	-	-	TRBV6-1	TRBJ1-4
CASSRGGGLREQYF	TGTGCCAGCAGCCGGGGGGGAGGGTTGAGGGAGCAGTACTTC	-	TRBD2	TRBV12-3/TRBV12-4	TRBJ2-7
CSASTRGYNEQFF	TGCAGTGCTAGTACTAGGGGGTACAATGAGCAGTTCTTC	few	-	TRBV20-1	TRBJ2-1
CASSPLAVQETQYF	TGCGCCAGCAGTCCCCTAGCGGTCCAAGAGACCCAGTACTTC	many	TRBD2	TRBV4-1	TRBJ2-5
CASSTSGAPEAFF	TGTGCCAGCAGCACCTCAGGGGCCCCTGAAGCTTTCTTT	-	-	TRBV7-9	TRBJ1-1
CASSRNRGQETQYF	TGCGCCAGCAGCCGCAACAGGGGGCAGGAGACCCAGTACTTC	few	TRBD1	TRBV4-1	TRBJ2-5
CASSVSGRAPNIQYF	TGTGCCAGCAGCGTAAGCGGGAGGGCCCCCAACATTCAGTACTTC	few	TRBD2	TRBV9	TRBJ2-4
CASSLEGGTLYNEQFF	TGTGCCAGCAGTTTAGAGGGCGGGACCCTATACAATGAGCAGTTCTTC	few	-	TRBV27	TRBJ2-1
CARGFPWADTQYF	TGTGCCAGGGGTTTTCCTTGGGCAGATACGCAGTATTTT	-	-	TRBV27	TRBJ2-3
CASSPAATPYNEQFF	TGTGCCAGCAGCCCGGCGGCTACTCCATACAATGAGCAGTTCTTC	few	-	TRBV12-3/TRBV12-4	TRBJ2-1
CASSSWDVEQETQYF	TGTGCCAGCAGCTCTTGGGACGTGGAACAAGAGACCCAGTACTTC	-	-	TRBV7-8	TRBJ2-5
CASSQDRLDTAGYEQYF	TGCGCCAGCAGCCAAGATCGGTTGGACACCGCGGGCTACGAGCAGTACTTC	few	-	TRBV4-1	TRBJ2-7
CSAKGQEQYF	TGCAGTGCTAAAGGACAGGAGCAGTACTTC	-	-	TRBV20-1	TRBJ2-7
CASSLARDVHYGYTF	TGTGCCAGCAGCTTAGCGCGGGACGTGCACTATGGCTACACCTTC	-	-	TRBV7-9	TRBJ1-2
CASSLGRSGSLEQFF	TGTGCCAGCAGCTTAGGCCGAAGCGGGAGCCTTGAGCAGTTCTTC	many	TRBD2	TRBV7-9	TRBJ2-1
CASSLRSTGNYEQYF	TGTGCCAGCAGCTTAAGGAGCACAGGAAACTACGAGCAGTACTTC	few	-	TRBV7-9	TRBJ2-7
CASSFGNDGEQYF	TGTGCCAGCAGCTTTGGTAACGACGGCGAGCAGTACTTC	-	-	TRBV5-4	TRBJ2-7
CASSLEVGGRGDIQYF	TGTGCCAGCAGCTTGGAGGTGGGCGGGAGGGGGGACATTCAGTACTTC	-	TRBD2	TRBV5-6	TRBJ2-4
CASSLYRRTGELFF	TGTGCCAGCAGTTTATACAGGAGGACCGGGGAGCTGTTTTTT	-	-	TRBV28	TRBJ2-2
CASSSGLAGSWETQYF	TGTGCCAGCAGTTCCGGACTAGCGGGATCATGGGAGACCCAGTACTTC	-	TRBD2	TRBV27	TRBJ2-5
CSVEISRGYEQYF	TGCAGCGTTGAGATCAGCAGGGGCTACGAGCAGTACTTC	many	-	TRBV29-1	TRBJ2-7
CATEHGTEQFF	TGTGCCACCGAACACGGGACTGAGCAGTTCTTC	-	-	TRBV12-3/TRBV12-4	TRBJ2-1
CASSPGSPLLARDYNEQFF	TGTGCCAGCAGCCCAGGGTCCCCCCTACTAGCTCGAGACTACAATGAGCAGTTCTTC	few	-	TRBV6-2/TRBV6-3	TRBJ2-1